This T cell receptor (beta chain) appears in the sequencing data of a study of T cell responses to AZD1222 COVID-19 vaccine. The study's findings and limits: The study reported that nearly half of spike-specific TCRs target unmutated variant regions. Spike as a whole was targeted by vaccine-associated CD4 TCRs, dominant at 160-218 and 743-854.

As for this clone: What it binds is not known.

Data came from immunoSEQ multiplex PCR; TCRdb stores just in-frame clones and leaves some out. The sample shows under 150,000 clones, around nine tenths of them seen only once. Germline CDR1 SGDLS, CDR2 YYNGEE. This CDR3 is 15 amino acids long. Trimming cost V 0 bases and J 6 bases; bases outside gene matches: 6. The receptor was isolated from an adult in good health. The V gene is TRBV9, the J gene TRBJ2-1, with TRBD2 identical over 7 bases. The specimen was peripheral blood, collected on day 0 of AZD1222 vaccination. The CDR3 sequence is CASSVGPSGRNEQFF. CDR3 in DNA: TGTGCCAGCAGCGTAGGTCCTAGCGGCCGCAATGAGCAGTTCTTC.